These 9 T cell receptor beta chains were sequenced from one sample in a study of cytomegalovirus exposure and HLA in healthy donors. The primer mix had 60 Vbeta and 13 Jbeta primers. Here immunoSEQ multiplex PCR was the method, and the copy in TCRdb shows in-frame clones only, minus some. The sample contains 100,000 to 150,000 clones, 75% to 85% of which appear only once. The sample comprised PBMCs. Receptors were obtained from a woman aged 45-59 years in good health and CMV-seropositive.

As concerns this clone: The junction departs from germline at one end; a sequencing error may be responsible. This chain uses TRBV7-7 with TRBJ2-5; D might be TRBD1 or TRBD2, each matching 7 bases. CDR3 length equals 15 residues. CDR1 and CDR2 (germline): SSHAT, FNYEAQ (reference sequence). The CDR3 DNA follows: TGTGCTAGCAGCAGGGGGGGTGGGGGATTAGAGACCCAGTACTTC. It specifies CASSRGGGGLETQYF. The entire variable domain, with the rest obtained from reference TRBV7-7 and TRBJ2-5, is as follows: GAGVSQSPRYKVTKRGQDVTLRCDPISSHATLYWYQQALGQGPEFLTYFNYEAQPDKSGLPSDRFSAERPEGSISTLTIQRTEQRDSAMYRCASSRGGGGLETQYFGPGTRLLVL.

This chain's CDR3 is CASSEGQAEGAFF. For the CDR3, the DNA is TGCGCCAGCAGCGAAGGACAGGCCGAAGGAGCTTTCTTT. The chain employs TRBV5-1 and TRBJ1-1, with 7 nucleotides matching TRBD1. The V gene's germline CDR1 is SGHRS and CDR2 YFSETQ. The CDR3 is 13 amino acids. Losses at the gene ends were 4 bases for V and 10 bases for J; bases not matched to a gene: 10.

The chain has TRBV7-9 and TRBJ1-4, with TRBD1 matching over 7 bases. The J segment lost 4 bases and the V segment lost 5 bases, leaving 7 bases of the junction unmatched. Per the germline V gene, CDR1 is SEHNR and CDR2 is FQNEAQ (reference sequence). CDR3 length: 15 amino acids. The CDR3 loop reads CASSPRQGGNEKLFF. CDR3 sequence (DNA): TGTGCCAGCAGCCCCAGACAGGGAGGTAATGAAAAACTGTTTTTT.

This clone was recorded a few times. The chain combines TRBV29-1 with TRBJ1-4; possibly TRBD1 for D (6 bases). Trimming removed 0 bases from V and 8 bases from J, with 7 bases in between. CDR1 SQVTM and CDR2 ANQGSEA come from the germline V gene. The length of the CDR3 is 12 residues. The CDR3 is CSVEEGGEKLFF. As DNA, the CDR3 is TGCAGCGTTGAAGAAGGGGGAGAAAAACTGTTTTTT.

The J gene is TRBJ2-2, the V gene TRBV5-1; 14 positions agree with TRBD2. Trimming removed 4 bases from V and 5 bases from J; junction bases left unmatched: 7. Germline V CDR1 and CDR2: SGHRS, YFSETQ. The CDR3 runs 17 residues. The CDR3 nucleotides read TGCGCCAGCAGCGTGATTGGACTAGCGGGAGGAACCGGGGAGCTGTTTTTT. It encodes CASSVIGLAGGTGELFF. The whole variable domain, filled in from reference TRBV5-1 and TRBJ2-2, reads KAGVTQTPRYLIKTRGQQVTLSCSPISGHRSVSWYQQTPGQGLQFLFEYFSETQRNKGNFPGRFSGRQFSNSRSEMNVSTLELGDSALYLCASSVIGLAGGTGELFFGEGSRLTVL.

This clone appeared a single time. This chain uses TRBV5-4 with TRBJ2-3, with TRBD2 matching 9 bases. This CDR3 has 17 amino acids. After removal of 4 bases from V and 0 bases from J, the junction contained 9 bases not matched to a gene. The germline gives CDR1 SGHNT, CDR2 YYREEE (reference sequence). The DNA for the CDR3 is TGTGCCAGCAGCCCAGCTCTAGCGGGAAGTAGCACAGATACGCAGTATTTT. It specifies CASSPALAGSSTDTQYF.

This clone has a handful of counts. V is TRBV7-8 and J is TRBJ1-2; 8 positions agree with TRBD1. The CDR3 loop spans 15 amino acids. V gave up 1 base and J gave up 1 base; unmatched junction bases: 2. Germline V gene sequence: CDR1 SGHVS, CDR2 FQNEAQ. CDR3 protein: CASSLGDRNNYGYTF. CDR3 in DNA: TGTGCCAGCAGCTTAGGGGACAGGAATAACTATGGCTACACCTTC. Supplemented by reference TRBV7-8 and TRBJ1-2, the full variable domain reads GAGVSQSPRYKVAKRGQDVALRCDPISGHVSLFWYQQALGQGPEFLTYFQNEAQLDKSGLPSDRFFAERPEGSVSTLKIQRTQQEDSAVYLCASSLGDRNNYGYTFGSGTRLTVV.

This sequence joins TRBV11-1 and TRBJ2-5; TRBD1 agrees at 7 bases. V was clipped by 3 bases and J by 4 bases; unmatched bases: 11. Germline CDR1 SGHAT, CDR2 FQDESV (reference sequence). This CDR3 spans 16 amino acids. Here the CDR3 DNA reads TGTGCCAGCAGCTTTTGGTCAGAGGGGGCAGGAGAGACCCAGTACTTC. Translating gives CASSFWSEGAGETQYF. The full variable domain, rest sourced from reference TRBV11-1 and TRBJ2-5, is EAEVAQSPRYKITEKSQAVAFWCDPISGHATLYWYRQILGQGPELLVQFQDESVVDDSQLPKDRFSAERLKGVDSTLKIQPAELGDSAMYLCASSFWSEGAGETQYFGPGTRLLVL.

A few counts support this clone. J is TRBJ2-7 and V is TRBV27, with 11 bases that match TRBD2. CDR1 is MNHEY and CDR2 is SMNVEV in the germline V gene (reference sequence). The CDR3 is made up of 16 amino acids. V lost 6 bases and J lost 2; bases outside the gene matches: 9. CDR3 region: CASSSGPGLAAYEQYF. In nucleotides, the CDR3 is TGTGCCAGCAGCAGTGGACCGGGACTAGCGGCCTACGAGCAGTACTTC.